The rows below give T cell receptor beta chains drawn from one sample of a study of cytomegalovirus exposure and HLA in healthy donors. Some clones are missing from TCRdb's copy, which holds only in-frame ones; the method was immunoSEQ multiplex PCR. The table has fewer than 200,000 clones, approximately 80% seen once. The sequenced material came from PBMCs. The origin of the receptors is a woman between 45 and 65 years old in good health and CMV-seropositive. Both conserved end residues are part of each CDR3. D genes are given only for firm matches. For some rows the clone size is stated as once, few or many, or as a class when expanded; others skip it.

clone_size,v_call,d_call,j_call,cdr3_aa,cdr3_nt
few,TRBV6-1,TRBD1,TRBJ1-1,CASSATGGIGAFF,TGTGCCAGCAGTGCTACAGGGGGCATAGGAGCTTTCTTT
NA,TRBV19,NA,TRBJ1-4,CASTEGAGSNEKLFF,TGTGCCAGTACCGAGGGCGCGGGGTCTAATGAAAAACTGTTTTTT
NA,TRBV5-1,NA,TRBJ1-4,CASSPTITTNEKLFF,TGCGCCAGCAGCCCGACTATAACAACTAATGAAAAACTGTTTTTT
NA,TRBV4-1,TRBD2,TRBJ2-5,CASSRRAGDMETQYF,TGCGCCAGCAGCCGGCGAGCGGGAGACATGGAGACCCAGTACTTC
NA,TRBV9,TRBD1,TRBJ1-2,CASSVGPDRGKGYTF,TGTGCCAGCAGCGTAGGCCCGGACAGGGGGAAGGGCTACACCTTC
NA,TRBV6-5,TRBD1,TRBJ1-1,CASSAGQPNTEAFF,TGTGCCAGCAGTGCGGGACAGCCGAACACTGAAGCTTTCTTT
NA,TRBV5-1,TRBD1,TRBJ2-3,CASSLAMRTGPLGTQYF,TGCGCCAGCAGCTTGGCCATGCGGACAGGGCCTCTGGGCACGCAGTATTTT
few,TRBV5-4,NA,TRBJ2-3,CASSLPGTDTQYF,TGTGCCAGCAGCTTGCCGGGTACAGATACGCAGTATTTT
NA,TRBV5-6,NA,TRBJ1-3,CASSFSNTIYF,TGTGCCAGCAGCTTCAGTAACACCATATATTTT
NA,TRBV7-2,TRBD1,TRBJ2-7,CASSGGQVFYEQYF,TGTGCCAGCAGCGGGGGACAGGTGTTCTACGAGCAGTACTTC
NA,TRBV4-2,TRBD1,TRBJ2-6,CASSQLGIGTGNVLTF,TGTGCCAGCAGCCAGCTCGGTATAGGGACAGGGAACGTCCTGACTTTC
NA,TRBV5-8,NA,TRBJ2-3,CASSLRGLDTQYF,TGTGCCAGCAGCTTGAGAGGGTTAGATACGCAGTATTTT
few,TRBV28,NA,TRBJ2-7,CASTPHSGSSYEQYF,TGTGCCAGCACACCCCATTCGGGGAGCTCCTACGAGCAGTACTTC
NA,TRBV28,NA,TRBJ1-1,CASLDRGRTEAFF,TGTGCCAGCCTCGATCGGGGGAGGACTGAAGCTTTCTTT
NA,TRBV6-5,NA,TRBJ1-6,CASNKERQAGSPLHF,TGTGCCAGCAACAAAGAGCGACAGGCGGGCTCACCCCTCCACTTT
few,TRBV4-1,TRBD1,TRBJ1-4,CASSHRDRDNEKLFF,TGCGCCAGCAGCCACAGGGACAGGGATAATGAAAAACTGTTTTTT
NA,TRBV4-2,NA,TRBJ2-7,CASSQRRHRYEQYF,TGTGCCAGCAGCCAAAGGCGGCACCGCTACGAGCAGTACTTC
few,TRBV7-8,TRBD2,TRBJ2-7,CASSLGAGVYEQYF,TGTGCCAGCAGCCTAGGGGCGGGAGTCTACGAGCAGTACTTC
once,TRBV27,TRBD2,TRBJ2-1,CASSSLAGVSYNEQFF,TGTGCCAGCAGTTCACTAGCGGGAGTATCCTACAATGAGCAGTTCTTC
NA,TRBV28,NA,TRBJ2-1,CASPPPGGRPYNEQFF,TGTGCCAGCCCTCCCCCCGGGGGGCGGCCCTACAATGAGCAGTTCTTC